Shown below are 18 T cell receptor beta chains from a single sample sequenced in a study of cytomegalovirus exposure and HLA in healthy donors. Vbeta (60) and Jbeta (13) primers were used in the PCR. TCRdb's table, derived via immunoSEQ multiplex PCR, lists solely in-frame clones and lacks some. The table lists around 110,000 clones, approximately 81% of them singletons. Material: PBMCs. Receptor source: a man aged 25-45 years in good health and CMV-seropositive.

As concerns this clone: The sample carries other DNA sequences with the same CDR3. This rearrangement joins TRBV9 to TRBJ2-3; D perhaps matches TRBD1 (5 bases). Germline values: CDR1 SGDLS, CDR2 YYNGEE. V lost 3 bases, J lost 1 base, and 9 bases lay in between. The CDR3 runs 14 residues. CDR3 sequence (DNA): TGTGCCAGCAGCGCCTGGGGCGGCACAGATACGCAGTATTTT. Translated, it gives CASSAWGGTDTQYF. Drawing the rest from reference TRBV9 and TRBJ2-3, the complete variable domain is DSGVTQTPKHLITATGQRVTLRCSPRSGDLSVYWYQQSLDQGLQFLIQYYNGEERAKGNILERFSAQQFPDLHSELNLSSLELGDSALYFCASSAWGGTDTQYFGPGTRLTVL.

The chain employs TRBV7-2 and TRBJ2-5; D is possibly TRBD1 (5 bases). Per germline, CDR1 SGHTA and CDR2 FQGNSA. The length of the CDR3 is 18 residues. The germline V and J ends were trimmed by 5 bases and 2 bases, with 24 bases remaining between them. CDR3 region: CASSTTGARWWGQETQYF. CDR3 DNA: TGTGCCAGCAGCACTACTGGGGCCCGGTGGTGGGGTCAAGAGACCCAGTACTTC.

This clone was seen a single time. Here the CDR3 reads CASGSGDLLAKNIQYF. In DNA, the CDR3 is TGTGCTAGTGGTAGCGGGGACCTTCTAGCCAAAAACATTCAGTACTTC. V usage is TRBV12-5 and J usage is TRBJ2-4, with 7 bases matching TRBD2. Germline assignment: CDR1 LGHNT and CDR2 FRNRAP. The ends lost 5 bases at V and 0 bases at J; junction bases unmatched: 7. This CDR3 has 16 amino acids.

The DNA for the CDR3 is TGTGCCGCCCACCGACAGTTTAACACTGAAGCTTTCTTT. It is translated as CAAHRQFNTEAFF. This chain joins TRBV6-1 and TRBJ1-1, with D maybe TRBD1 (5 bases). CDR1 is MNHNS, CDR2 SASEGT, per germline. With 11 bases removed from V and 2 bases from J, the gap between germline ends came to 15 bases. This CDR3 has 13 residues.

The chain is built from TRBV7-9 and TRBJ2-7, with TRBD2 identical over 10 bases. Unmatched junction bases numbered 7, after V lost 1 base and J lost 4 bases. This CDR3 is built from 16 residues. Germline lookup yields CDR1 SEHNR and CDR2 FQNEAQ (reference sequence). The CDR3 protein is CASSLGASGRGYEQYF. The CDR3 nucleotides read TGTGCCAGCAGCTTAGGTGCTAGCGGGAGAGGTTACGAGCAGTACTTC.

The chain links TRBV15 to TRBJ2-2; D possibly corresponds to TRBD2 (6 bases). Per germline, CDR1 LNHNV and CDR2 YYDKDF (reference sequence). The V end lost 5 bases, the J end lost 2 bases, and 15 bases lay between the germline ends. The CDR3 is 16 amino acids. The CDR3: CATSPMGGANTGELFF. The CDR3 DNA is TGTGCCACCAGCCCCATGGGCGGGGCTAACACCGGGGAGCTGTTTTTT.

Only a few counts were recorded for this clone. The chain combines TRBV30 with TRBJ2-7; maybe TRBD2 (6 bases). Germline CDR1 is GTSNPN and CDR2 is SVGIG (reference sequence). V was clipped by 4 bases and J by 6 bases, with 22 bases between them. The CDR3 sequence is 15 residues long. The CDR3 coding sequence is TGTGCCTGGATGGACCGAGCGGGCGAAGGGCTCGAGCAGTACTTC. This encodes CAWMDRAGEGLEQYF.

This rearrangement joins TRBV30 to TRBJ1-1; D is uncertain. Trimming shortened V by 1 base and J by 10 bases, and 10 bases separated the two germline ends. Germline CDR1 reads GTSNPN; CDR2 reads SVGIG (reference sequence). The CDR3 spans 11 residues. The CDR3 sequence is CAWSGSIGAFF. The CDR3 DNA follows: TGTGCCTGGAGTGGGTCGATCGGAGCTTTCTTT.

This chain uses TRBV21-1 with TRBJ1-4. TRBV21-1 is classified as a pseudogene. CDR3 size: 15 residues. The DNA for the CDR3 is TGTGCCAGCAGCAAGGACTGGGCAACTAATGAAAAACTGTTTTTT. Translating gives CASSKDWATNEKLFF.

CDR3 nucleotides: TGTGCCAGCAGCTCCGGGACTAAGGTGGATACGCAGTATTTT. Amino acids: CASSSGTKVDTQYF. This chain connects TRBV2 to TRBJ2-3; TRBD2 matches at 7 bases. CDR1 and CDR2 from the germline V gene are SNHLY and FYNNEI. The ends lost 6 bases at V and 6 bases at J; junction bases unmatched: 9. This CDR3 is 14 amino acids long.

V and J are TRBV7-3 and TRBJ2-3; D uncertain. CDR1 SGHTA and CDR2 FQGTGA come from the germline V gene. The CDR3 loop spans 14 amino acids. The V end lost 5 bases, the J end lost 2 bases, and 11 bases lay between the germline ends. The CDR3 DNA reads TGTGCCAGCAGCCCTACGGGTCTCACAGATACGCAGTATTTT. Translation gives CASSPTGLTDTQYF.

The chain joins TRBV6-1 to TRBJ2-5; 8 positions agree with TRBD2. The germline CDR1 and CDR2 sequences are MNHNS and SASEGT. J was trimmed by 2 bases and V by 4 bases; bases with no gene match: 6. This CDR3 is 15 amino acids long. The DNA for the CDR3 is TGTGCCAGCAGTGGTTGGAGCGGGAGTCAAGAGACCCAGTACTTC. Translating it yields CASSGWSGSQETQYF.

This clone appeared a single time. The chain links TRBV6-1 to TRBJ1-1; 7 bases are a match to TRBD1. This CDR3 contains 13 residues. Germline CDR1 and CDR2: MNHNS and SASEGT. Trimming removed 5 bases from V and 6 bases from J; junction bases left unmatched: 6. The CDR3 reads CASSSTDRAEAFF. Here the CDR3 DNA reads TGTGCCAGCAGTAGCACCGACAGGGCTGAAGCTTTCTTT.

The chain is built from TRBV2 and TRBJ1-2, with 9 bases that match TRBD1. This CDR3 has 13 amino acids. Losses at the gene ends were 7 bases for V and 7 bases for J; bases not matched to a gene: 7. CDR1 SNHLY and CDR2 FYNNEI come from the germline V gene. The CDR3 DNA is TGTGCCAGCACGGAGACAGGGGGGGGTGGCTACACCTTC. Encoded protein: CASTETGGGGYTF.

This clone was counted a single time. The V call is TRBV5-1, the J call TRBJ2-1, with a possible D match to TRBD1 (6 bases). Per germline, CDR1 SGHRS and CDR2 YFSETQ. This CDR3 has 15 residues. With 7 bases removed from V and 2 bases from J, the gap between germline ends came to 16 bases. The CDR3 nucleotides are TGCGCCAGCTCAGCTCGAGGGGGACCCTACAATGAGCAGTTCTTC. As protein: CASSARGGPYNEQFF.

This clone was recorded only once. Germline and junction disagree at one end, which may indicate a read error. The genes are TRBV7-3 and TRBJ2-6, with a weak D call TRBD1 (5 bases). The germline V gene encodes CDR1 SGHTA and CDR2 FQGTGA. The CDR3 sequence is 16 residues long. The CDR3 nucleotides read TGTGCCAGCAGCTCAAGACAGAACTCTGGGGCCAACGGCCTGACTTTC. It codes for CASSSRQNSGANGLTF. Full variable domain (remainder filled in from reference TRBV7-3 and TRBJ2-6): GAGVSQTPSNKVTEKGKYVELRCDPISGHTALYWYRQSLGQGPEFLIYFQGTGAADDSGLPNDRFFAVRPEGSVSTLKIQRTERGDSAVYLCASSSRQNSGANGLTFGAGSRLTVL.

This clone was seen more than once but under ten times. The chain employs TRBV11-2 and TRBJ2-2, with unresolved D. Looked up from germline, CDR1 is SGHAT and CDR2 is FQNNGV. Trimming removed 5 bases at V and 4 bases at J, with 11 bases between. The CDR3 runs 14 residues. DNA of the CDR3: TGTGCCAGCAGCCCCGTAGTCATCACCGGGGAGCTGTTTTTT. Translation: CASSPVVITGELFF.

This clone was counted between two and nine times. The rearrangement joins TRBV7-6 to TRBJ2-7; 7 nucleotides line up with TRBD1. The CDR3 runs 15 residues. The J segment lost 4 bases and the V segment lost 1 base, leaving 7 bases of the junction unmatched. Germline V gene lookup returns CDR1 SGHVS and CDR2 FNYEAQ. Here the CDR3 DNA reads TGTGCCAGCAGCTTAGTCTTGGGACAGACATACGAGCAGTACTTC. Translated: CASSLVLGQTYEQYF.